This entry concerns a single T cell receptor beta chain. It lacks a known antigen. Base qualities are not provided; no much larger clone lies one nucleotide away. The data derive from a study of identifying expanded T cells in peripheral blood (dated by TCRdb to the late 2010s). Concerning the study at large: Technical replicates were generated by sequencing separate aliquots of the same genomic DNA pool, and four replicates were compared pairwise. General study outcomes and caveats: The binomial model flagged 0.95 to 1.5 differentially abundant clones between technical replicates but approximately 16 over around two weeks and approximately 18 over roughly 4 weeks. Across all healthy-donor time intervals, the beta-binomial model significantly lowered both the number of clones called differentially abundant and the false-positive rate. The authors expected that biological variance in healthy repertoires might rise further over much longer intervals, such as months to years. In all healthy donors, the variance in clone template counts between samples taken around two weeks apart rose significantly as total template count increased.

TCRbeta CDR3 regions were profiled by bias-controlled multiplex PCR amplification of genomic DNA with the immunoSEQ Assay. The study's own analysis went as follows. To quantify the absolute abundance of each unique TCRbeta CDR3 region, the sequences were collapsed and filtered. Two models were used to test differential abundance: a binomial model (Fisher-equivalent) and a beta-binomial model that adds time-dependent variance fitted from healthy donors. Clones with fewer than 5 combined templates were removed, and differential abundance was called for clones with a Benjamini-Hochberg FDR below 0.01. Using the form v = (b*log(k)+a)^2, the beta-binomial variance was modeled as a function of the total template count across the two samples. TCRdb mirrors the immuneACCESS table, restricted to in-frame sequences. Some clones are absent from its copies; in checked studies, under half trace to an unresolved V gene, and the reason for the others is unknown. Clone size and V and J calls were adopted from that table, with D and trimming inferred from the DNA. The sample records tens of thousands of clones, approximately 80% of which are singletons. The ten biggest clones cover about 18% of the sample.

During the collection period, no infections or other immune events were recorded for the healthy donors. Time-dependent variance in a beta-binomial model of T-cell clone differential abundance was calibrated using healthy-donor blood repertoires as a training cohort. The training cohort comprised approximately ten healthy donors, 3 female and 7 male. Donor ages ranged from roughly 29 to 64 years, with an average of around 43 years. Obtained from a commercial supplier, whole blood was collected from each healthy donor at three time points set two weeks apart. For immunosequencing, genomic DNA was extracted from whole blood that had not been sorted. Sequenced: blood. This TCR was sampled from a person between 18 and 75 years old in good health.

The sequence in DNA is TGTGCCAGCAGCGTTTTTCAGGGGGCGGCGGGGACTGAAGCTTTCTTT. This codes for CASSVFQGAAGTEAFF. This sequence uses TRBV11-2 and TRBJ1-1; the junction holds 8 bases that match TRBD1. From the germline V gene, CDR1 is SGHAT and CDR2 is FQNNGV. From the cysteine through the phenylalanine, the CDR3 covers 16 amino acids. Only CDR3 DNA is held: 48 bases, read in frame from base 1. Germline trimming amounts to 5 bases on V and 5 bases on J, with 13 as the count of junction bases outside the gene matches.